Following are 20 T cell receptor beta chains from one sample sequenced in a study of PD-1 and CTLA-4 blockade in melanoma. Clones were sequenced by immunoSEQ multiplex PCR, and TCRdb holds only the in-frame ones, with some missing. The sample carries tens of thousands of clones, about 88% recorded once. The source material was CD8+ T cells from peripheral blood, sampled before anti-PD-1 treatment. These receptor sequences come from a human donor with melanoma.

The chain carries TRBV6-6 and TRBJ2-3; the D is unclear. The CDR3 extends over 13 amino acids. Deletions cut 7 bases from V and 6 bases from J, with 14 bases between. CDR1 is MNHNY and CDR2 is SVGAGI in the germline V gene (reference sequence). Here the CDR3 DNA reads TGTGCCAGCAACTTTGTGTACCAGGATACGCAGTATTTT. It yields the protein CASNFVYQDTQYF.

The rearrangement joins TRBV5-4 to TRBJ1-2; no firm D call. Germline values: CDR1 SGHNT, CDR2 YYREEE (reference sequence). V lost 0 bases to trimming and J lost 2 bases, with 8 bases between them. CDR3 length: 14 amino acids. In DNA form, the CDR3 reads TGTGCCAGCAGCTTGGAAGCAGAAAACTATGGCTACACCTTC. Translation: CASSLEAENYGYTF.

The chain uses TRBV28 and TRBJ1-4; no reliable D call. V gave up 8 bases and J gave up 10 bases, with 14 bases separating them. The CDR3 is made up of 12 amino acids. Germline V gives CDR1 MDHEN, CDR2 SYDVKM. CDR3 in amino acids: CASGQSGGKLFF. Here the CDR3 DNA reads TGTGCCAGCGGCCAGTCGGGAGGAAAACTGTTTTTT.

This clone was detected only a few times. This CDR3 is CSGIPGQGGTEAFF. As DNA, the CDR3 is TGCAGCGGGATCCCGGGACAAGGAGGAACTGAAGCTTTCTTT. V gene TRBV29-1 combines with J gene TRBJ1-1; TRBD1 might be the D (6 bases). Germline CDR1 and CDR2: SQVTM and ANQGSEA. The V gene lost 7 bases and the J gene lost 5 bases, with 20 bases spanning the gap. This CDR3 region has 14 residues.

Here the CDR3 DNA reads TGTGCCAGCAGCCCTTGGACTAGCGGTAGCTCCTACAATGAGCAGTTCTTC. It yields the protein CASSPWTSGSSYNEQFF. V usage is TRBV9 and J usage is TRBJ2-1; 10 bases map to TRBD2. This CDR3 has 17 amino acids. V shed 4 bases, J shed 0 bases, and the junction held 7 bases outside the gene matches. Germline V CDR1 and CDR2: SGDLS, YYNGEE.

The chain recombines TRBV7-9 with TRBJ2-7; TRBD2 matches at 11 bases. Germline V gives CDR1 SEHNR, CDR2 FQNEAQ (reference sequence). The CDR3 has 15 amino acids. V gave up 4 bases and J gave up 4 bases; unmatched junction bases: 6. In DNA form, the CDR3 reads TGTGCCAGCAGCTCTACACTAGCGGGAGAATACGAGCAGTACTTC. The encoded protein is CASSSTLAGEYEQYF.

This chain connects TRBV10-2 to TRBJ2-7; D is possibly TRBD2 (6 bases). This CDR3 region has 12 residues. Per the germline V gene, CDR1 is WSHSY and CDR2 is SAAADI. Trimming removed 3 bases at V and 6 bases at J, with 9 bases between. CDR3 DNA sequence: TGCGCCAGCAGTGAAGGGGACTTCGAGCAGTACTTC. It encodes CASSEGDFEQYF.

This chain links TRBV6-2 or TRBV6-3 with TRBJ2-3; 10 nucleotides match TRBD2. The germline CDR1 and CDR2 sequences are MNHEY and SVGEGT. This CDR3 has 16 residues. Unmatched junction bases numbered 8, after V lost 5 bases and J lost 3 bases. CDR3 protein: CASSPAAGGATDTQYF. DNA for the CDR3: TGTGCCAGCAGTCCGGCAGCGGGAGGGGCGACAGATACGCAGTATTTT.

A few counts support this clone. This chain's CDR3 is CASSLHRAGTYEQYF. CDR3 nucleotide sequence: TGCGCCAGCAGCTTGCATCGGGCAGGCACCTACGAGCAGTACTTC. The V gene is TRBV5-1, the J gene TRBJ2-7, with D hard to call. The CDR3 spans 15 residues. CDR1 and CDR2 from the germline V gene are SGHRS and YFSETQ. Trimming cost V 1 base and J 2 bases, with 13 bases left between them.

This CDR3 reads CSVLGEGGNEQFF. CDR3 sequence (DNA): TGCAGCGTCCTTGGGGAGGGTGGGAATGAGCAGTTCTTC. The rearrangement joins TRBV29-1 to TRBJ2-1, with 7 positions matching TRBD2. CDR1 SQVTM and CDR2 ANQGSEA come from the germline V gene. The V and J ends lost 6 bases and 7 bases, in that order; junction bases with no gene match: 9. This CDR3 is 13 amino acids long.

The chain links TRBV9 to TRBJ2-7; D might be TRBD1 or TRBD2, each matching 5 bases. Trimming pared 3 bases from V and 3 bases from J, leaving 19 bases between. The CDR3 is made up of 16 amino acids. Germline-derived CDR1 and CDR2 are SGDLS and YYNGEE. This chain's CDR3 is CASSAGTAESFYEQYF. In nucleotides, the CDR3 is TGTGCCAGCAGCGCCGGGACGGCGGAATCCTTCTACGAGCAGTACTTC. Filled out from reference TRBV9 and TRBJ2-7, the complete variable domain reads DSGVTQTPKHLITATGQRVTLRCSPRSGDLSVYWYQQSLDQGLQFLIQYYNGEERAKGNILERFSAQQFPDLHSELNLSSLELGDSALYFCASSAGTAESFYEQYFGPGTRLTVT.

V gene TRBV29-1 combines with J gene TRBJ2-7; unclear D gene. Germline CDR1 and CDR2: SQVTM and ANQGSEA. Trimming stripped 5 bases from V and 3 bases from J, with 11 bases between. This CDR3 is built from 12 residues. Here the CDR3 DNA reads TGCAGCGTTATTTGGCGGAACTACGAGCAGTACTTC. Amino acid sequence: CSVIWRNYEQYF.

This chain uses TRBV15 with TRBJ2-6, with D unresolved. Trimming cost V 3 bases and J 0 bases, with 6 bases left between them. The CDR3 length is 15 residues. Germline lookup yields CDR1 LNHNV and CDR2 YYDKDF (reference sequence). The CDR3 loop reads CATSSRRSGANVLTF. The CDR3 DNA follows: TGTGCCACCAGCAGTCGTCGCTCTGGGGCCAACGTCCTGACTTTC.

The chain links TRBV2 to TRBJ1-3; 9 bases are a match to TRBD1. Germline-derived CDR1 and CDR2 are SNHLY and FYNNEI. V lost 6 bases, J lost 8 bases, and 5 bases stayed unmatched. The length of the CDR3 is 13 residues. CDR3 coding DNA: TGTGCCAGCAGCGGGACAGGGATAGACACCATATATTTT. Translation: CASSGTGIDTIYF.

This clone was detected once. The rearrangement joins TRBV2 to TRBJ2-1; 7 bases map to TRBD1. Trimming cost V 9 bases and J 9 bases; bases outside gene matches: 8. CDR1 and CDR2 (germline): SNHLY, FYNNEI. The CDR3 is 12 amino acids. In DNA, the CDR3 is TGTGCCAGTATGACAGGGAACACTGAGCAGTTCTTC. It specifies CASMTGNTEQFF.

The chain uses TRBV30 and TRBJ1-1; D gene ambiguous. The CDR3 is made up of 11 amino acids. The germline gives CDR1 GTSNPN, CDR2 SVGIG (reference sequence). V was clipped by 1 base and J by 6 bases, with 6 bases between them. CDR3 coding DNA: TGTGCCTGGAGTGGGACGGCTGAAGCTTTCTTT. It translates to CAWSGTAEAFF.

This chain joins TRBV28 and TRBJ2-1; TRBD2 agrees at 11 bases. The junction had 11 bases not matched to a gene; V was cut back by 3 bases and J by 7 bases. This CDR3 region has 17 residues. Germline V gene lookup returns CDR1 MDHEN and CDR2 SYDVKM. CDR3 sequence: CASSFSVLPSGGNEQFF. CDR3 coding DNA: TGTGCCAGCAGTTTTTCGGTGTTGCCTAGCGGGGGGAATGAGCAGTTCTTC.

This chain joins TRBV30 and TRBJ1-1; no reliable D call. The CDR3 loop spans 16 amino acids. From germline, CDR1 is GTSNPN and CDR2 SVGIG (reference sequence). Trimming cost V 3 bases and J 1 base, with 18 bases left between them. CDR3 amino acids: CAWRSPPGRTNTEAFF. In DNA form, the CDR3 reads TGTGCCTGGAGGTCTCCCCCTGGCCGGACGAACACTGAAGCTTTCTTT. Combining the CDR3 with reference TRBV30 and TRBJ1-1 gives the whole variable domain SQTIHQWPATLVQPVGSPLSLECTVEGTSNPNLYWYRQAAGRGLQLLFYSVGIGQISSEVPQNLSASRPQDRQFILSSKKLLLSDSGFYLCAWRSPPGRTNTEAFFGQGTRLTVV.

This chain joins TRBV5-6 and TRBJ2-7; TRBD1 aligns across 12 bases. V lost 4 bases to trimming and J lost 0 bases; unmatched junction nucleotides: 8. The CDR3 is made up of 17 amino acids. Germline CDR1 SGHDT, CDR2 YYEEEE. CDR3 residues: CASSTGTGGLDSYEQYF. DNA of the CDR3: TGTGCCAGCAGCACCGGGACAGGGGGCTTGGACTCCTACGAGCAGTACTTC.

V is TRBV7-3 and J is TRBJ2-1; 10 bases map to TRBD2. J gave up 0 bases and V 5 bases, and 4 bases lay outside the gene matches. The CDR3 has 16 amino acids. Germline V gives CDR1 SGHTA, CDR2 FQGTGA. This chain's CDR3 is CASSPIAGGSYNEQFF. The CDR3 DNA reads as TGTGCCAGCAGCCCCATAGCGGGAGGCTCCTACAATGAGCAGTTCTTC. Looking up the rest from reference TRBV7-3 and TRBJ2-1 gives the full variable domain: GAGVSQTPSNKVTEKGKYVELRCDPISGHTALYWYRQSLGQGPEFLIYFQGTGAADDSGLPNDRFFAVRPEGSVSTLKIQRTERGDSAVYLCASSPIAGGSYNEQFFGPGTRLTVL.